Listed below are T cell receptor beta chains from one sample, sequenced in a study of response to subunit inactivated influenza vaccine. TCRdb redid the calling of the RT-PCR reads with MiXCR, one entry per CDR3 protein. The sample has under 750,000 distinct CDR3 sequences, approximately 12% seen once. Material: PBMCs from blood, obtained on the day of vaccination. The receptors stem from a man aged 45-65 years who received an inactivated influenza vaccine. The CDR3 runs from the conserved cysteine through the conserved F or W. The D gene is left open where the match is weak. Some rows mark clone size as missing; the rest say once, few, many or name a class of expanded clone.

TGCGCCAGCACCAACTCCGGCTACGAGCAGTACTTC CASTNSGYEQYF TRBJ2-7 TRBV5-1 NA NA
TGTGCCAGCAGCCATGGTCTAGCGGGAGGGCCCTACGAGCAGTACTTC CASSHGLAGGPYEQYF TRBJ2-7 TRBV3-1 TRBD2 NA
TGTGCCAGCAGCCCTTGGCAGTACACAGATACGCAGTATTTT CASSPWQYTDTQYF TRBJ2-3 TRBV11-2 NA few
TGCGCCAGCAGCTTGGGAGGGACAGGCCTGCTCGAGCAGTACTTC CASSLGGTGLLEQYF TRBJ2-7 TRBV5-1 TRBD1 NA
TGTGCCAGCAGTTTAGGAGCCAACTCTGGAAACACCATATATTTT CASSLGANSGNTIYF TRBJ1-3 TRBV12-3/TRBV12-4 NA few
TGTGCCAGCAGCCAAGGGACAGTAAGGGACGAGCAGTACTTC CASSQGTVRDEQYF TRBJ2-7 TRBV3-1 NA many
TGTGCCACCAGCATAGCGGGAAGGTCCTACAATGAGCAGTTCTTC CATSIAGRSYNEQFF TRBJ2-1 TRBV15 TRBD2 NA
TGTGCCAGCAGCAGGGCCTATAATTCACCCCTCCACTTT CASSRAYNSPLHF TRBJ1-6 TRBV27 NA NA
TGCGCCAGCAGCTTGGAGCCATATCAGCCCCAGCATTTT CASSLEPYQPQHF TRBJ1-5 TRBV5-1 NA NA
TGCGCCAGCAGTGACCGACAGGGTCCGTTCTTC CASSDRQGPFF TRBJ2-1 TRBV10-2 TRBD1 many
TGTGCCAGCAGTTACTCGCAGAGCTCCTACAATGAGCAGTTCTTC CASSYSQSSYNEQFF TRBJ2-1 TRBV6-5 NA many
TGTGCCAGTAGTATCTTCGGCCGGGACAGTAAAGGAGAGACCCAGTACTTC CASSIFGRDSKGETQYF TRBJ2-5 TRBV19 TRBD1 NA
TGCGCCAGCAGTTTCGGAGGGGCGAATGAGCAGTTCTTC CASSFGGANEQFF TRBJ2-1 TRBV5-1 NA NA
TGTGCCAGCAGCCCGAGACCGGGGGGAGGGGAAAAACTGTTTTTT CASSPRPGGGEKLFF TRBJ1-4 TRBV6-1 NA NA
TGTGCCAGCAGTTTAGTACCCCTCGGGGCTAGCGGAAAAAACTACGAGCAGTACTTC CASSLVPLGASGKNYEQYF TRBJ2-7 TRBV12-3/TRBV12-4 TRBD2 NA
TGCAGTGCTTACACCGGGACTTTAAGCTCCTACAATGAGCAGTTCTTC CSAYTGTLSSYNEQFF TRBJ2-1 TRBV20-1 NA once
TGTGCCAGCAGAACCCGGGGGCCTAGCTCCTACAATGAGCAGTTCTTC CASRTRGPSSYNEQFF TRBJ2-1 TRBV28 NA NA
TGCAGCGTTGAAGATCTGGAATCCTACGAGCAGTACTTC CSVEDLESYEQYF TRBJ2-7 TRBV29-1 NA few
TGTGCCAGCAGTTTATTCCTCGGCGACAGAGAGACCCAGTACTTC CASSLFLGDRETQYF TRBJ2-5 TRBV28 NA NA
TGCAGCGTGATGACAGACTACAATGAGCAGTTCTTC CSVMTDYNEQFF TRBJ2-1 TRBV29-1 NA many
TGTGCCAGCAGCCACGGACTGGGGGTCCTGGACAATGAGCAGTTCTTC CASSHGLGVLDNEQFF TRBJ2-1 TRBV14 NA NA
TGTGCCAGCAGCCCCCTTAGCGGGACAGATACGCAGTATTTT CASSPLSGTDTQYF TRBJ2-3 TRBV11-2 TRBD2 many
TGCGCCAGCAGCGCCGGGACTAGCGGGTTCTCCTACAATGAGCAGTTCTTC CASSAGTSGFSYNEQFF TRBJ2-1 TRBV5-1 TRBD2 NA